This entry describes one TCR beta chain. From germline, CDR1 is SEHNR and CDR2 FQNEAQ (reference sequence). This CDR3 spans 18 amino acids. V was clipped by 7 bases and J by 0 bases, with 19 bases between them. Repertoires were generated with immunoSEQ multiplex PCR, while TCRdb's copy carries only in-frame clones and drops some. This table has more than 4,500 clones, approximately 80% appearing once. These data are taken from a study of T cell changes during pregnancy in multiple sclerosis. The sample was CD8+ T cells from peripheral blood mononuclear cells, taken in the second trimester of pregnancy. J is TRBJ2-6 and V is TRBV7-9; maybe TRBD1 (6 bases). The sequence derives from a female donor in good health, enrolled as a control in a pregnancy study. The CDR3 DNA reads TGTGCCAGCACCCTTGGACAGATTTCGTCCTCTGGGGCCAACGTCCTGACTTTC. Its protein is CASTLGQISSSGANVLTF.